Below, 12 T cell receptor beta chains from the same sample are listed, as sequenced in a study of T cell repertoires in cytomegalovirus infection (dated by TCRdb to 2018 to 2020). The sequencer listed for this sample is Illumina HiSeq 1500. TCRdb itself trimmed the public reads at Q25 with fastp, ran MiXCR and retained productive beta chains. One record per CDR3 amino acid sequence lists the most common genes and DNA. The sample has roughly 990,000 distinct CDR3 sequences on record, approximately 32% of them singletons. Under 15% of the sample is taken by the ten largest. Their antigen targets remain unknown. The treatment or condition label, as the study defines it: in vitro stimulation with specific CMV peptide epitopes to enrich CMV-specific T cells. The source was cultured CD8+ T cells from PBMCs, collected from culture after CMV antigen stimulation. The source of these receptors is a human donor in good health (CMV status not recorded). Some clones in this sample may be carry-over from other donors' samples.

DNA of the CDR3: TGCAGTGCTAGAGATGGGGAATACAATGAGCAGTTCTTC. It encodes CSARDGEYNEQFF. The chain couples TRBV20-1 to TRBJ2-1; the D is unclear. CDR1 DFQATT and CDR2 SNEGSKA come from the germline V gene (reference sequence). V lost 0 bases to trimming and J lost 4 bases, with 7 bases between them. The CDR3 spans 13 residues.

This clonotype was recorded only once. DNA of the CDR3: TGTGCCAGCAGTCCGGCCTCACTAGCGAGGCGCGCAGATACGCAGTATTTT. It encodes CASSPASLARRADTQYF. The chain joins TRBV28 to TRBJ2-3, with 7 bases identical to TRBD2. Germline CDR1 and CDR2: MDHEN and SYDVKM. V shed 5 bases, J shed 4 bases, and the junction held 15 bases outside the gene matches. This CDR3 spans 17 amino acids.

The chain joins TRBV12-3 or TRBV12-4 to TRBJ2-7; TRBD1 agrees at 8 bases. V lost 7 bases and J lost 1; bases outside the gene matches: 9. The CDR3 runs to 15 residues. The CDR3 loop is CASTLTGTGSYEQYF. CDR3 nucleotides: TGTGCCAGCACTCTGACCGGGACAGGTTCCTACGAGCAGTACTTC.

This clonotype was seen just once. This may be a read error, as it is one base from a much larger clone. This sequence joins TRBV7-2 and TRBJ1-5; D gene uncertain. The CDR3 totals 13 residues. Germline V CDR1 and CDR2: SGHTA, FQGNSA. CDR3 region: CANSSRRSQPQHF. Written as DNA, the CDR3 is TGTGCCAACAGCTCGAGGAGGAGTCAGCCCCAGCATTTT.

The V call is TRBV19, the J call TRBJ2-7, with D uncertain. Trimming removed 1 base from V and 0 bases from J, with 7 bases in between. Germline CDR1 reads LNHDA; CDR2 reads SQIVND (reference sequence). The CDR3 spans 14 residues. The CDR3 coding sequence is TGTGCCAGTAGTATAGTCGCTAGCTCCTACGAGCAGTACTTC. The encoded protein is CASSIVASSYEQYF.

The chain has TRBV18 and TRBJ2-7, with 7 bases aligning to TRBD1. The CDR3 contains 19 residues. Germline CDR1 reads KGHSH; CDR2 reads LQKENI. Trimming took 2 bases from V and 7 from J; bases not matched to a gene: 23. The CDR3 region has the DNA TGTGCCAGCTCACCATGGCCCGGCGGAGACAGGGATCCGAGGGGGGAGCAGTACGTC. Residues: CASSPWPGGDRDPRGEQYV.

This clonotype has a handful of counts. The chain has TRBV6-5 and TRBJ2-7; maybe TRBD1 (6 bases). Germline V lookup: CDR1 MNHEY, CDR2 SVGAGI. V lost 8 bases to trimming and J lost 1 base, with 18 bases between them. This CDR3 contains 15 residues. Here the CDR3 DNA reads TGTGCCAGCCTCCACCCGAAAGGGGGTTCCTACGAGCAGTACTTC. Protein product: CASLHPKGGSYEQYF.

There are a few counts of this clonotype. This chain connects TRBV5-1 to TRBJ2-7, with D perhaps matching TRBD1 (6 bases). V was trimmed by 4 bases and J by 3 bases, leaving 20 bases between them. Per germline, CDR1 SGHRS and CDR2 YFSETQ. This CDR3 is 16 amino acids long. The CDR3 sequence is CASSHRFGAGDYEQYF. In nucleotides, the CDR3 is TGCGCCAGCAGCCACCGGTTTGGAGCAGGGGACTACGAGCAGTACTTC. Full variable domain (outside the CDR3, taken from reference TRBV5-1 and TRBJ2-7): KAGVTQTPRYLIKTRGQQVTLSCSPISGHRSVSWYQQTPGQGLQFLFEYFSETQRNKGNFPGRFSGRQFSNSRSEMNVSTLELGDSALYLCASSHRFGAGDYEQYFGPGTRLTVT.

The J gene is TRBJ2-7, the V gene TRBV19; D gene uncertain. The CDR3 has 15 amino acids. Looked up from germline, CDR1 is LNHDA and CDR2 is SQIVND (reference sequence). Trimming pared 0 bases from V and 3 bases from J, leaving 12 bases between. The CDR3 reads CASSIDGGRGYEQYF. The CDR3 DNA follows: TGTGCCAGTAGTATAGATGGTGGCAGAGGCTACGAGCAGTACTTC.

This clonotype has more than one count but fewer than ten. CDR3 DNA sequence: TGCGCCAGCAGCGCGGACGGAACCTACGAGCAGTACGTC. Protein sequence: CASSADGTYEQYV. This chain connects TRBV5-1 to TRBJ2-7; D gene unclear. V was clipped by 4 bases and J by 2 bases, with 10 bases between them. CDR1 is SGHRS, CDR2 YFSETQ, per germline. The CDR3 is made up of 13 amino acids.

The V gene is TRBV6-2 or TRBV6-3, the J gene TRBJ2-7; TRBD2 matches at 8 bases. V trimming: 6 bases; J trimming: 3 bases; junction bases outside the gene matches: 4. Looked up from germline, CDR1 is MNHEY and CDR2 is SVGEGT. The CDR3 consists of 13 residues. This chain's CDR3 is CASSKGLGYEQYF. CDR3 sequence (DNA): TGTGCCAGCAGCAAGGGACTAGGCTACGAGCAGTACTTC.

In its sample, this clonotype was seen a few times. The chain couples TRBV6-6 to TRBJ1-3; D gene ambiguous. CDR1 is MNHNY, CDR2 SVGAGI, per germline (reference sequence). The CDR3 is 16 residues long. The germline V and J ends were trimmed by 2 bases and 1 base, with 12 bases remaining between them. For the CDR3, the DNA is TGTGCCAGCAGTTACCCAAAAAGGGAGTCTGGAAACACCATATATTTT. It codes for CASSYPKRESGNTIYF.